The clone carrying this TCR beta chain was counted a few times. Its cognate antigen is unknown. This entry is derived from a study of tumor and adjacent non-tumor tissue in lung cancer. Study findings and constraints: Tumor repertoires had a smaller top 100 clone share than normal lung. Shorter survival was associated with higher TCR diversity in tumors.

Looked up from germline, CDR1 is SEHNR and CDR2 is FQNEAQ (reference sequence). The CDR3 has 14 residues. The V gene lost 5 bases and the J gene lost 2 bases, with 12 bases spanning the gap. TCRbeta libraries were built with three rounds of nested PCR, modified from ARM-PCR. TCRdb ran MiXCR on the multiplex PCR reads and lists one entry per CDR3 protein. The repertoire has roughly 200,000 distinct CDR3 sequences, 60% to 75% of them found once; the top ten carry 25%. This sample's RNA came from whole unsorted tissue. Newly diagnosed lung cancer patients had thoracic surgery in China, August–late 2014, without prior chemotherapy.

The chain carries TRBV7-9 and TRBJ1-1; D may be TRBD1 (6 bases). The receptor was derived from a man in his fifties or sixties with non-small cell lung cancer. Source material: lung tumor tissue. This CDR3 reads CASSEQGGNTEAFF. In DNA form, the CDR3 reads TGTGCCAGCAGCGAACAAGGGGGTAACACTGAAGCTTTCTTT.